This TCR beta chain is drawn from a study of T cell responses to AZD1222 COVID-19 vaccine. General study points: Repertoires were obtained only post-peak T cell response. Vaccination with two AZD1222 doses was followed by a rise in Spike-specific TCR breadth and depth. Clonal diversity was possibly underestimated, and white British individuals and females predominated among donors. Nearly half of the spike-specific TCRs reportedly recognize variant regions that carry no mutations.

Assay: immunoSEQ multiplex PCR; the TCRdb copy retains only in-frame clones and omits some. The table records about 110,000 clones, over 75% of them present only once. To note about this clone: What it binds is unknown.

Trimming removed 6 bases from V and 5 bases from J, with 13 bases in between. CDR3 length equals 13 residues. This TCR derives from an adult in good health. The V gene is TRBV12-3 or TRBV12-4, the J gene TRBJ1-1; D unclear. Sample: peripheral blood, taken on day 0 of AZD1222 vaccination. The CDR3 coding sequence is TGTGCCAGCAGCTCCCTCTCGGGGACTGAAGCTTTCTTT. This translates into CASSSLSGTEAFF.